What follows are 8 T cell receptor beta chains derived from one specimen sequenced in a study of cytomegalovirus exposure and HLA in healthy donors. Primers for the PCR totalled 60 Vbeta and 13 Jbeta. The table came from immunoSEQ multiplex PCR; TCRdb's copy has only in-frame clones and leaves some out. The table lists about 130,000 clones, just over 75% of them singletons. Sequenced material: PBMCs. Every receptor here comes from a woman between 45 and 65 years old in good health and CMV-seronegative.

This chain joins TRBV6-5 and TRBJ2-1; 13 bases are shared with TRBD2. The V segment lost 6 bases and the J segment 6 bases; nucleotides outside the gene matches: 5. This CDR3 comprises 15 residues. The germline V gene encodes CDR1 MNHEY and CDR2 SVGAGI. CDR3 loop: CASSHTSGRVNEQFF. DNA of the CDR3: TGTGCCAGCAGCCATACTAGCGGGAGGGTCAATGAGCAGTTCTTC.

The chain joins TRBV28 to TRBJ1-2, with 9 bases that match TRBD1. Germline-derived CDR1 and CDR2 are MDHEN and SYDVKM. Trimming removed 7 bases from V and 6 bases from J; junction bases left unmatched: 18. This CDR3 has 17 residues. CDR3 loop: CASKLRDRAPTIDGYTF. The DNA of the CDR3 is TGTGCCAGCAAGCTCCGGGACAGGGCACCAACTATAGATGGCTACACCTTC.

The chain recombines TRBV7-2 with TRBJ1-2; possible D gene TRBD1, 6 bases. The germline V gene encodes CDR1 SGHTA and CDR2 FQGNSA. CDR3 length equals 16 residues. Trimming stripped 7 bases from V and 5 bases from J, with 23 bases between. CDR3: CASIVSPGQADYGYTF. Written as DNA, the CDR3 is TGTGCCAGCATCGTTTCACCGGGACAAGCAGATTATGGCTACACCTTC.

The chain employs TRBV19 and TRBJ2-1; 8 bases fit TRBD2. The CDR3 runs 14 residues. CDR1 is LNHDA, CDR2 SQIVND, per germline (reference sequence). The junction had 5 bases not matched to a gene; V was cut back by 6 bases and J by 4 bases. CDR3 sequence reads: CASRKREQYNEQFF. CDR3 bases: TGTGCCAGTAGGAAGCGGGAGCAGTACAATGAGCAGTTCTTC. Supplemented by reference TRBV19 and TRBJ2-1, the full variable domain reads DGGITQSPKYLFRKEGQNVTLSCEQNLNHDAMYWYRQDPGQGLRLIYYSQIVNDFQKGDIAEGYSVSREKKESFPLTVTSAQKNPTAFYLCASRKREQYNEQFFGPGTRLTVL.

J is TRBJ2-1 and V is TRBV6-5; TRBD2 matches 8 bases. The length of the CDR3 is 15 residues. After removal of 7 bases from V and 9 bases from J, the junction contained 14 bases not matched to a gene. CDR1 is MNHEY, CDR2 SVGAGI, per germline. CDR3 residues: CASNIVSGGSGEQFF. CDR3 nucleotides: TGTGCCAGCAATATAGTAAGCGGGGGATCCGGTGAGCAGTTCTTC.

The CDR3 is CASSLLAGSYNEQFF. The CDR3 nucleotides are TGCGCCAGCAGCTTGCTAGCGGGCTCCTACAATGAGCAGTTCTTC. V and J are TRBV5-1 and TRBJ2-1, with TRBD2 matching 8 bases. Trimming cost V 1 base and J 0 bases; bases outside gene matches: 0. Germline CDR1 SGHRS, CDR2 YFSETQ. The CDR3 is made up of 15 amino acids.

The chain couples TRBV19 to TRBJ1-2; 10 nucleotides align to TRBD1. CDR1 is LNHDA, CDR2 SQIVND, per germline (reference sequence). V was clipped by 4 bases and J by 8 bases; unmatched bases: 10. The CDR3 has 15 residues. CDR3 nucleotides: TGTGCCAGTAGTACGCCGGGACAGGGGAGTGTAGGCTACACCTTC. Its protein product is CASSTPGQGSVGYTF.

V gene TRBV5-8 combines with J gene TRBJ1-5, with 10 positions matching TRBD1. Germline-derived CDR1 and CDR2 are SGHTS and YDEGEE. This CDR3 is 15 amino acids long. V trimming: 0 bases; J trimming: 10 bases; junction bases outside the gene matches: 7. The CDR3 region has the DNA TGTGCCAGCAGCTTGGGGGACAGGGGCGGGGGACCCCAGCATTTT. It is translated as CASSLGDRGGGPQHF.